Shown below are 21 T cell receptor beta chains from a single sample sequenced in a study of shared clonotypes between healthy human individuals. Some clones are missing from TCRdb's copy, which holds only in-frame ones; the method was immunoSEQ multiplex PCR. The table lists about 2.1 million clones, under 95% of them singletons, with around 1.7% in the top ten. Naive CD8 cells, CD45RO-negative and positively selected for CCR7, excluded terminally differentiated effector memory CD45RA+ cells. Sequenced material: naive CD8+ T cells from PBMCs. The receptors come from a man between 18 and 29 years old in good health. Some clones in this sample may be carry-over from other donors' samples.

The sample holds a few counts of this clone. CDR3 amino acids: CASSESLTEAFF. The CDR3, as DNA: TGTGCCAGTTCGGAGAGTCTCACTGAAGCTTTCTTT. The V call is TRBV19, the J call TRBJ1-1; no clear D. The germline gives CDR1 LNHDA, CDR2 SQIVND (reference sequence). Trimming took off 8 bases at V and 4 bases at J, with 11 bases between the two ends. CDR3 length: 12 residues.

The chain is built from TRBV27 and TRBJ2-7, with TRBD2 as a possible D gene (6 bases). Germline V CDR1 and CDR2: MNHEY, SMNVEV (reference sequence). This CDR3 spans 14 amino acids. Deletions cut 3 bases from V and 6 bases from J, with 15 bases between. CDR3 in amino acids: CASSFIGSNAEQYF. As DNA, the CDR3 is TGTGCCAGCAGTTTTATCGGGAGCAACGCCGAGCAGTACTTC.

CDR3 residues: CASSRPSEYSYEQYF. The CDR3 DNA reads as TGTGCCAGCAGCCGACCTAGCGAATATTCCTACGAGCAGTACTTC. The chain links TRBV28 to TRBJ2-7; TRBD2 is a possible D gene (6 bases). Germline loops: CDR1 MDHEN, CDR2 SYDVKM. The CDR3 runs 15 residues. Trimming left V 6 bases short and J 1 base short, with 16 bases between.

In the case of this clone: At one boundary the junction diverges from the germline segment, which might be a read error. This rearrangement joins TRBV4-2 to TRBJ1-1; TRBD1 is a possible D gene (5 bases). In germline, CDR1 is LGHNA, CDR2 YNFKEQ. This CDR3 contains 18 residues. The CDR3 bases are TGTGCCGGCAGCCAAGACACAGGAAGATCGAAAATGAACACTGAAGCTTTCTTT. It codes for CAGSQDTGRSKMNTEAFF.

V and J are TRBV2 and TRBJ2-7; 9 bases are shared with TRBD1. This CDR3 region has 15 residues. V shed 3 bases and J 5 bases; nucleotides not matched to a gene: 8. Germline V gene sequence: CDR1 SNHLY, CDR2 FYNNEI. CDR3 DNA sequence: TGTGCCAGCAGTGAGCGGGACAGGGATTATGACGAGCAGTACTTC. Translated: CASSERDRDYDEQYF.

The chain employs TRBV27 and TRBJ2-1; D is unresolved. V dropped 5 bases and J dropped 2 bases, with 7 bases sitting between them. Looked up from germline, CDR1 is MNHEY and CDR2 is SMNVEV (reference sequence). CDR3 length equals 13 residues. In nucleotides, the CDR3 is TGTGCCAGCAGTCCAGCGACCTACAATGAGCAGTTCTTC. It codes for CASSPATYNEQFF.

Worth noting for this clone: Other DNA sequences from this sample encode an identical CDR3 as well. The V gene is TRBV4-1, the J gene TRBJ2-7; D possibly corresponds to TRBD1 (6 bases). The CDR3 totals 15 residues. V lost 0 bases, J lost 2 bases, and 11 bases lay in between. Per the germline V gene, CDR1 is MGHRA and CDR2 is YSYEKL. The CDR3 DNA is TGCGCCAGCAGCCAAGATTCAGGGGTTACCTACGAGCAGTACTTC. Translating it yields CASSQDSGVTYEQYF.

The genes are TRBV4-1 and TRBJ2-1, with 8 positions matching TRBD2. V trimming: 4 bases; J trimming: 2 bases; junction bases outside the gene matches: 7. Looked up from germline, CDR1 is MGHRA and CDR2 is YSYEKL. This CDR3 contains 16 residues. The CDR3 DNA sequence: TGCGCCAGCAGCCTCGGGGGGGCGGCTACCTACAATGAGCAGTTCTTC. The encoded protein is CASSLGGAATYNEQFF.

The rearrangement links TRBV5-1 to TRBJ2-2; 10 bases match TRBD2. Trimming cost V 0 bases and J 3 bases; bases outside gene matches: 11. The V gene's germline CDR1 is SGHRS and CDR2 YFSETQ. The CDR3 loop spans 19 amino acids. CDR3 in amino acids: CASSLAGLAGVSDTGELFF. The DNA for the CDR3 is TGCGCCAGCAGCTTGGCCGGGCTAGCGGGAGTAAGCGACACCGGGGAGCTGTTTTTT.

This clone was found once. The chain's CDR3 is CASSPSDGPYEQYF. The DNA for the CDR3 is TGTGCCAGCAGTCCATCCGACGGGCCCTACGAGCAGTACTTC. The chain carries TRBV27 and TRBJ2-7; D remains ambiguous. Per germline, CDR1 MNHEY and CDR2 SMNVEV (reference sequence). Trimming stripped 5 bases from V and 2 bases from J, with 13 bases between. The CDR3 contains 14 residues.

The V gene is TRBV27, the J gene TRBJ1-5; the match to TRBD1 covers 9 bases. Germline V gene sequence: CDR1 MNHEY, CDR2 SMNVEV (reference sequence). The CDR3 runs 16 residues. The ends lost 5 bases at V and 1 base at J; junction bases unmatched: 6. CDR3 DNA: TGTGCCAGCAGTCCACGACAGGGGGGGAGCAATCAGCCCCAGCATTTT. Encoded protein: CASSPRQGGSNQPQHF.

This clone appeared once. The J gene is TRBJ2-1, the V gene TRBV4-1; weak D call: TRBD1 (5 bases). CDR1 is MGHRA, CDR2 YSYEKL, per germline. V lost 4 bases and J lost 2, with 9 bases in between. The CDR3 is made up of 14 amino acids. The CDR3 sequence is CASSPRVAYNEQFF. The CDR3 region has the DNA TGCGCCAGCAGCCCCAGGGTGGCCTACAATGAGCAGTTCTTC.

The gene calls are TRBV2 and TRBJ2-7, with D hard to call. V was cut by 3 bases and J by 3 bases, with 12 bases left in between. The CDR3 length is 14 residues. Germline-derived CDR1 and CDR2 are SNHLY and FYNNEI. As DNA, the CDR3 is TGTGCCAGCAGTGAGTGGGTAGGAATCTACGAGCAGTACTTC. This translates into CASSEWVGIYEQYF.

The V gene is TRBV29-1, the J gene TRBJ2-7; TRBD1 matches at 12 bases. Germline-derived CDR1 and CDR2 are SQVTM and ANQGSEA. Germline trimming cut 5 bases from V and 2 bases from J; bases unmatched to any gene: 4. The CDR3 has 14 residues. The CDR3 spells CSVPGQGAAYEQYF. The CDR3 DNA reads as TGCAGCGTTCCGGGACAGGGGGCGGCCTACGAGCAGTACTTC.

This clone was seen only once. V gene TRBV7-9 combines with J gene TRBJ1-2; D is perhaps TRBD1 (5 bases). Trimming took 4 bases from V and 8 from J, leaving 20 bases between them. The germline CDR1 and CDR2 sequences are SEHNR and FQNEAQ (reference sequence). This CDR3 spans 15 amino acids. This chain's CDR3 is CASSSLDWAREGYTF. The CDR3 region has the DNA TGTGCCAGCAGCTCATTGGATTGGGCCAGGGAGGGCTACACCTTC.

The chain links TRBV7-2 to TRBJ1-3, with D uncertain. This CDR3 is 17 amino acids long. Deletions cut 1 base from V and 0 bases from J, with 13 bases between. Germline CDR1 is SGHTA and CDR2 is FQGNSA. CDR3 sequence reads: CASSLVGQTASGNTIYF. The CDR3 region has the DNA TGTGCCAGCAGCTTAGTTGGGCAGACCGCCTCTGGAAACACCATATATTTT.

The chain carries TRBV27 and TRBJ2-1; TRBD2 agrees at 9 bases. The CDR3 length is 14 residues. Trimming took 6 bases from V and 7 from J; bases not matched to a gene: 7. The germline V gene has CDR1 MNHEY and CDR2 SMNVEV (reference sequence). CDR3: CASRKGLAGNEQFF. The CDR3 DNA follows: TGTGCCAGCAGAAAGGGGCTAGCGGGGAATGAGCAGTTCTTC.

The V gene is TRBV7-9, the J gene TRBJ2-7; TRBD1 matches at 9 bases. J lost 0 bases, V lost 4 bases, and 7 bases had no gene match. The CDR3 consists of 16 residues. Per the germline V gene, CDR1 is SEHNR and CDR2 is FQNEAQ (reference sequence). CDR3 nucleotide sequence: TGTGCCAGCAGCTGGGTAGGGACAGGGTCCTCCTACGAGCAGTACTTC. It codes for CASSWVGTGSSYEQYF.

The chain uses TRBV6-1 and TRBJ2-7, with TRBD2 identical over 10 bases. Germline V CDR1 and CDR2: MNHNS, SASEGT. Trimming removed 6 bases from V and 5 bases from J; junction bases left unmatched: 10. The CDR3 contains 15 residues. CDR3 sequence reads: CASSYAELAGDEQYF. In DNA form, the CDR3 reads TGTGCCAGCAGCTACGCTGAGCTAGCGGGAGACGAGCAGTACTTC.

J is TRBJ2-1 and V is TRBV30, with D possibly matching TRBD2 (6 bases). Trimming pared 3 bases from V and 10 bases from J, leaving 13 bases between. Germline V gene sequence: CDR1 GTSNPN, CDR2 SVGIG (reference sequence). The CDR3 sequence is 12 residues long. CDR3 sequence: CAWRGGATEQFF. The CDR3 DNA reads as TGTGCCTGGAGGGGCGGGGCGACCGAGCAGTTCTTC.

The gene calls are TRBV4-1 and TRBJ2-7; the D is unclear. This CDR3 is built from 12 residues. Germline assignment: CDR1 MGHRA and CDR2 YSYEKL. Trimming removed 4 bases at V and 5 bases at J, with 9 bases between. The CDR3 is CASSPPGNEQYF. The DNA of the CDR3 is TGCGCCAGCAGCCCTCCCGGCAACGAGCAGTACTTC.